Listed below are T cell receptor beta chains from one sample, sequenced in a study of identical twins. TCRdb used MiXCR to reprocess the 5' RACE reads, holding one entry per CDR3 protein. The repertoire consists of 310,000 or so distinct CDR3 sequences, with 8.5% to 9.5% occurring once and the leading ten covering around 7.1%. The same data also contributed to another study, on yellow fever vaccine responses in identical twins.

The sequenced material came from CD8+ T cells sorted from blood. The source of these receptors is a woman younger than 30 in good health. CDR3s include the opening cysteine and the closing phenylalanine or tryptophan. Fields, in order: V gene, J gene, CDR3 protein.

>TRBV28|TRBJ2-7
CASSAPGTSNSYEQYF
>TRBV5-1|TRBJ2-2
CASSSGGELFF
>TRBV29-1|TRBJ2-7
CSAVDGIGYEQYF
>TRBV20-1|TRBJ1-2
CSARDRDRPNLYGYTF
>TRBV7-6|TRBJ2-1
CASSLVVAGAYNEQFF
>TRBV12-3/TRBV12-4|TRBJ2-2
CASSSGDRGGTGELFF
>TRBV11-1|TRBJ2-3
CASSLALPAGGYTDTQYF
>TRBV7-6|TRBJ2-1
CASSLPLAGGYNEQFF
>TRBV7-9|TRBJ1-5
CASSPGGGQPQHF
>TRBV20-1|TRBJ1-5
CSAAGGGSNQPQHF
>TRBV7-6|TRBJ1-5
CASSLGEGMGSNQPQHF
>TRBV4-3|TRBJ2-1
CASSQKTQKSSYNEQFF
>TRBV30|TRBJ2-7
CAWSVNRAYEQYF
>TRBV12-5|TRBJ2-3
CASGPGRSGGTADTQYF
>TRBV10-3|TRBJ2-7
CAISESGGPSYEQYF
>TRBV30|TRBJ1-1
CAWGPGVHTEAFF
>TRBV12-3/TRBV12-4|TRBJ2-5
CASSPWAAGVEETQYF
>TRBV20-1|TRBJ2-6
CSARAPTGQGAPGANVLTF
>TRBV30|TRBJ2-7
CAWGLYGASYEQYF
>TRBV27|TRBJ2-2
CASSSGGPGTGELFF
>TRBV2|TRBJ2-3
CASSEVTGTHGDTQYF
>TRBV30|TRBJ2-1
CAWSTLAGFNEQFF
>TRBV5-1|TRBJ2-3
CASSLGLDPDTQYF
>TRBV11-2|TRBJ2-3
CASSGLAQNLFRTDTQYF
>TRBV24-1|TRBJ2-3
CATSEDYFGGSIPDTQYF
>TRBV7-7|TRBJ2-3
CASSFEGRVTDTQYF
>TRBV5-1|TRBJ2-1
CASSLARGHEQFF
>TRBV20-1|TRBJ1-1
CSARRGLNTEAFF
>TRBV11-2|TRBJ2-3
CASSAYPTSTDTQYF
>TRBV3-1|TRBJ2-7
CASSQEARGAYEQYF
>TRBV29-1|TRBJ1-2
CSASGGQGYTF
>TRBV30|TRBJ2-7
CAWSTVYEQYF
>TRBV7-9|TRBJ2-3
CASSLQAQADTQYF
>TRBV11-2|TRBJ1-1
CASTVEGTEAFF
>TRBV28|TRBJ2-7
CASSRLAGVVYEQYF
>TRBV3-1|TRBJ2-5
CASSADREFQETQYF
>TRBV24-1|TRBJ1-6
CATSEAGINSPLHF
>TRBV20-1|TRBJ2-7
CSAPSDKSSEQYF
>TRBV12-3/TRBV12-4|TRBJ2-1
CASSPQGHEQFF
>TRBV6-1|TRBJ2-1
CASSLGGPGNEQFF
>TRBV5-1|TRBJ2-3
CASSPGQPRDTQYF
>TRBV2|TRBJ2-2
CASSRATGELFF
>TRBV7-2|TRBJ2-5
CASSLFAGQETQYF
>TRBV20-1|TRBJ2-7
CSARPPTGQNYEQYF
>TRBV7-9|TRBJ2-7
CASSSKPYEQYF
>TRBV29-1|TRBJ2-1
CSVVSLADNEQFF
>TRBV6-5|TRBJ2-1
CASSYALAGVSEQFF
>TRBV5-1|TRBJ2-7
CASSAGQGDYEQYF
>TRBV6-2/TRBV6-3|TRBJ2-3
CASKGSESTDTQYF
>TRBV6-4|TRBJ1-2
CASSEAGTGGDGYTF
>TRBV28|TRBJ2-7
CASSPGTGEVYEQYF
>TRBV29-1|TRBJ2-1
CSGTGSYNEQFF
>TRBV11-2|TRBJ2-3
CASSFLGSVRDTATDTQYF
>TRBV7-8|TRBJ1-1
CASSLEVVRKMNTEAFF
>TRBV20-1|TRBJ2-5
CSAVASSGSRETQYF